This passage covers 22 T cell receptor beta chains from one sample sequenced in a study of blood T cell repertoires in COVID-19. The method was immunoSEQ multiplex PCR; TCRdb's version includes in-frame clones alone and lacks a portion of them. The sample has over 150,000 clones, roughly 80% seen once; the top ten hold over 12%. The sequencing input was peripheral blood. These receptors all come from a man between 18 and 29 years old with active or convalescent COVID-19.

The chain combines TRBV5-1 with TRBJ2-5, with TRBD2 identical over 9 bases. Germline V gene lookup returns CDR1 SGHRS and CDR2 YFSETQ. The ends lost 2 bases at V and 2 bases at J; junction bases unmatched: 7. The CDR3 has 16 amino acids. The CDR3 sequence is CASSLASGRLQETQYF. The CDR3 nucleotides read TGCGCCAGCAGCTTAGCGAGCGGGAGGCTACAAGAGACCCAGTACTTC. Full variable domain (outside the CDR3, taken from reference TRBV5-1 and TRBJ2-5): KAGVTQTPRYLIKTRGQQVTLSCSPISGHRSVSWYQQTPGQGLQFLFEYFSETQRNKGNFPGRFSGRQFSNSRSEMNVSTLELGDSALYLCASSLASGRLQETQYFGPGTRLLVL.

This clone was picked up one time. An end of the junction differs from the germline gene, which may be a read error. Other DNA sequences of this sample code for an identical CDR3. The chain carries TRBV10-3 and TRBJ2-1; 8 nucleotides agree with TRBD2. The germline CDR1 and CDR2 sequences are ENHRY and SYGVKD. The CDR3 consists of 14 residues. The DNA for the CDR3 is TGCGCCATCAACTCGGGACTAGGAGACAATGAGCAGTTCTTC. Its translation is CAINSGLGDNEQFF.

The V and J genes are TRBV7-2 and TRBJ2-5, with TRBD1 as a possible D gene (6 bases). The CDR3 covers 14 residues. The V end lost 5 bases, the J end lost 4 bases, and 14 bases lay between the germline ends. Germline assignment: CDR1 SGHTA and CDR2 FQGNSA. The CDR3 protein is CASSPGQPGETQYF. The DNA for the CDR3 is TGTGCCAGCAGCCCGGGACAACCCGGAGAGACCCAGTACTTC.

The chain combines TRBV7-8 with TRBJ2-1, with TRBD2 identical over 7 bases. This CDR3 contains 15 residues. Germline-derived CDR1 and CDR2 are SGHVS and FQNEAQ. V trimming: 6 bases; J trimming: 8 bases; junction bases outside the gene matches: 13. This CDR3 is CASRGAGNIHDEQFF. CDR3 nucleotides: TGTGCCAGCAGGGGAGCGGGAAACATTCACGATGAGCAGTTCTTC.

This chain joins TRBV5-4 and TRBJ2-3; 7 positions match TRBD2. V trimming: 2 bases; J trimming: 0 bases; junction bases outside the gene matches: 6. The CDR3 has 16 residues. CDR1 SGHNT and CDR2 YYREEE come from the germline V gene (reference sequence). The DNA of the CDR3 is TGTGCCAGCAGCTTCATTGCGGGGGTTAGCACAGATACGCAGTATTTT. Amino acid sequence: CASSFIAGVSTDTQYF.

The rearrangement links TRBV20-1 to TRBJ2-4, with no clear D. Germline CDR1 and CDR2: DFQATT and SNEGSKA (reference sequence). V gave up 5 bases and J gave up 8 bases, with 7 bases separating them. The CDR3 is 10 amino acids. The CDR3 DNA sequence: TGCAGTGCTGAGTCCCACATTCAGTACTTC. It yields the protein CSAESHIQYF.

The chain's CDR3 is CASSYRRGLAGNEQFF. The DNA of the CDR3 is TGTGCCAGCAGTTACAGGCGGGGACTAGCGGGGAATGAGCAGTTCTTC. The rearrangement uses TRBV6-2 or TRBV6-3 and TRBJ2-1, with TRBD2 identical over 13 bases. There are 16 residues in the CDR3. The trim removed 2 bases at V and 7 bases at J, leaving 5 bases unmatched. Germline V gives CDR1 MNHEY, CDR2 SVGEGT.

This clone was seen a handful of times. This chain links TRBV19 with TRBJ2-1, with D perhaps TRBD1 (6 bases). The CDR3 runs to 13 residues. The V end lost 4 bases, the J end lost 5 bases, and 9 bases lay between the germline ends. Germline V lookup: CDR1 LNHDA, CDR2 SQIVND (reference sequence). DNA of the CDR3: TGTGCCAGTAGTACGGACAGCCACAATGAGCAGTTCTTC. Amino acids: CASSTDSHNEQFF.

The gene calls are TRBV5-1 and TRBJ2-5, with TRBD1 identical over 8 bases. The length of the CDR3 is 13 residues. Germline-derived CDR1 and CDR2 are SGHRS and YFSETQ. The ends lost 4 bases at V and 5 bases at J; junction bases unmatched: 4. This CDR3 is CASSRTGSETQYF. CDR3 in DNA: TGCGCCAGCAGCCGGACAGGGAGTGAGACCCAGTACTTC.

As DNA, the CDR3 is TGTGCCAGCAGCGGTCGACTAGCGGAAGAGACCCAGTACTTC. This codes for CASSGRLAEETQYF. J is TRBJ2-5 and V is TRBV9; 9 positions match TRBD2. Germline V CDR1 and CDR2: SGDLS, YYNGEE. This CDR3 region has 14 residues. Germline trimming cut 3 bases from V and 3 bases from J; bases unmatched to any gene: 3.

The V gene is TRBV15, the J gene TRBJ1-2; D gene uncertain. V gave up 1 base and J gave up 10 bases, with 13 bases separating them. Germline loops: CDR1 LNHNV, CDR2 YYDKDF (reference sequence). The CDR3 covers 13 residues. The CDR3 DNA reads TGTGCCACCAGCAGAGGGGCCCCGACGATCTACACCTTC. This gives the protein CATSRGAPTIYTF.

This chain joins TRBV6-5 and TRBJ1-6, with no clear D. The CDR3 has 16 amino acids. Germline V gene data show CDR1 as MNHEY and CDR2 as SVGAGI. V was pared by 2 bases and J by 1 base, with 9 bases between. Written as DNA, the CDR3 is TGTGCCAGCAGTTACCTAAGAGATTCCTATAATTCACCCCTCCACTTT. Residues: CASSYLRDSYNSPLHF.

V gene TRBV2 combines with J gene TRBJ2-1; 11 positions match TRBD2. CDR3 length: 16 residues. With 3 bases clipped from V and 7 bases from J, the junction kept 8 bases outside the gene matches. Germline CDR1 and CDR2: SNHLY and FYNNEI. The CDR3 region is CASSDFSGGADNEQFF. The CDR3 DNA reads TGTGCCAGCAGTGATTTTAGCGGGGGGGCCGATAATGAGCAGTTCTTC.

The V call is TRBV5-1, the J call TRBJ1-2; the match to TRBD1 covers 11 bases. From germline, CDR1 is SGHRS and CDR2 YFSETQ. The CDR3 has 15 residues. Germline trimming cut 3 bases from V and 4 bases from J; bases unmatched to any gene: 5. In DNA, the CDR3 is TGCGCCAGCAGCTCCCGGACAGGGGGCTCCTATGGCTACACCTTC. The encoded protein is CASSSRTGGSYGYTF.

The rearrangement links TRBV4-1 to TRBJ1-4; 7 nucleotides agree with TRBD1. The J segment lost 1 base and the V segment lost 5 bases, leaving 4 bases of the junction unmatched. The CDR3 has 15 residues. From germline, CDR1 is MGHRA and CDR2 YSYEKL. The CDR3 nucleotides read TGCGCCAGCAGCAGACAGGGACAAACTAATGAAAAACTGTTTTTT. This gives the protein CASSRQGQTNEKLFF.

V usage is TRBV7-9 and J usage is TRBJ2-7; 9 bases are shared with TRBD1. Per the germline V gene, CDR1 is SEHNR and CDR2 is FQNEAQ (reference sequence). The CDR3 loop spans 14 amino acids. V dropped 4 bases and J dropped 3; count of bases not matched to a gene: 4. The CDR3 DNA reads as TGTGCCAGCAGCTCACCGGGACAGGGCTACGAGCAGTACTTC. The encoded protein is CASSSPGQGYEQYF. The variable domain in full, completed from reference TRBV7-9 and TRBJ2-7, reads DTGVSQNPRHKITKRGQNVTFRCDPISEHNRLYWYRQTLGQGPEFLTYFQNEAQLEKSRLLSDRFSAERPKGSFSTLEIQRTEQGDSAMYLCASSSPGQGYEQYFGPGTRLTVT.

The chain carries TRBV28 and TRBJ2-1, with TRBD2 identical over 12 bases. The CDR3 is 16 residues long. J was trimmed by 8 bases and V by 5 bases; bases with no gene match: 10. Germline V gene lookup returns CDR1 MDHEN and CDR2 SYDVKM. The CDR3, as DNA: TGTGCCAGCAGTCCCAGACTAGCGGGAGTAGGGTATGAGCAGTTCTTC. This codes for CASSPRLAGVGYEQFF.

The gene calls are TRBV6-5 and TRBJ1-2; D is uncertain. From germline, CDR1 is MNHEY and CDR2 SVGAGI. This CDR3 is 13 amino acids long. Deletions cut 1 base from V and 0 bases from J, with 3 bases between. Here the CDR3 DNA reads TGTGCCAGCAGTTACTTAGCTAACTATGGCTACACCTTC. This codes for CASSYLANYGYTF.

This chain links TRBV18 with TRBJ2-5, with TRBD1 identical over 8 bases. The germline CDR1 and CDR2 sequences are KGHSH and LQKENI. J was trimmed by 5 bases and V by 4 bases; bases with no gene match: 6. CDR3 length equals 14 residues. As DNA, the CDR3 is TGTGCCAGCTCACAAAGGACAGGGAGGGAGACCCAGTACTTC. Amino acid sequence: CASSQRTGRETQYF.

V gene TRBV5-6 combines with J gene TRBJ1-1, with D unresolved. Germline V CDR1 and CDR2: SGHDT, YYEEEE. Trimming shortened V by 1 base and J by 4 bases, and 11 bases separated the two germline ends. The CDR3 spans 14 residues. The CDR3 bases are TGTGCCAGCAGCTTGCTCGGGGAGGGCACTGAAGCTTTCTTT. It is translated as CASSLLGEGTEAFF.

The gene calls are TRBV11-2 and TRBJ1-1; 9 nucleotides match TRBD1. Trimming took 1 base from V and 4 from J; bases not matched to a gene: 1. The CDR3 is 14 residues long. The germline V gene encodes CDR1 SGHAT and CDR2 FQNNGV. CDR3 sequence reads: CASSLGTGVTEAFF. The CDR3 DNA sequence: TGTGCCAGCAGCTTAGGGACAGGGGTCACTGAAGCTTTCTTT.

The rearrangement uses TRBV5-4 and TRBJ1-1; D is unclear. The CDR3 sequence is 13 residues long. V lost 1 base and J lost 1, with 5 bases in between. CDR1 is SGHNT and CDR2 is YYREEE in the germline V gene (reference sequence). The DNA for the CDR3 is TGTGCCAGCAGCTTGCAGGAGAACACTGAAGCTTTCTTT. Protein: CASSLQENTEAFF.